The sequence of this T cell receptor (beta chain) was determined in a study of beta chain features in type 1 diabetes. Investigators reverse transcribed all isolated RNA, so they sequenced expressed TCRB transcripts. Clones were read by immunoSEQ multiplex PCR, and TCRdb kept only the in-frame ones, dropping some. Counted here are some 240,000 clones, 11% occurring once; the ten biggest clones make up 1% to 1.5%. There are a few counts of this clone. Trimming removed 1 base at V and 4 bases at J, with 1 base between. This CDR3 region has 12 residues. The germline V gene has CDR1 KGHSH and CDR2 LQKENI.

Material for sequencing was central memory CD4+ T cells from blood. The receptor was derived from a young man in good health. This chain joins TRBV18 and TRBJ2-2; D ambiguous. CDR3 region: CASSPLTGELFF. The CDR3 coding sequence is TGTGCCAGCTCACCACTCACCGGGGAGCTGTTTTTT.